Within the sample, the clone carrying this TCR beta chain is hyperexpanded. Its target is unknown. Looked up from germline, CDR1 is GTSNPN and CDR2 is SVGIG (reference sequence). CDR3 length equals 14 residues. The V end lost 1 base, the J end lost 6 bases, and 12 bases lay between the germline ends. The data were obtained in a study of T cells in localized non-small cell lung cancer. The data were produced by immunoSEQ multiplex PCR, yet TCRdb's version contains in-frame clones alone and is incomplete. The profile shows 2,000 to 2,500 clones, less than 35% of them singletons. Whole-study findings and limits: Uninvolved adjacent lung showed the highest T cell clonality, exceeding tumor.

The chain joins TRBV30 to TRBJ1-4; D is unclear. This receptor was identified in a man aged 40 to 70 with stage I lung adenocarcinoma. The material was normal lung tissue next to the tumor, obtained before any cancer treatment. This CDR3 is CAWSEPGQHEKLFF. Here the CDR3 DNA reads TGTGCCTGGAGTGAGCCGGGCCAGCATGAAAAACTGTTTTTT.